These T cell receptor beta chains were read from a single sample in a study of tumor-infiltrating lymphocytes in primary liver carcinoma. TCRdb analysed the multiplex PCR reads with MiXCR anew, one entry per CDR3 protein. This sample has 65,000 to 90,000 distinct CDR3 sequences, with approximately 77% found just once. The specimen was liver tumor tissue from sampling region 1. The receptors stem from a man in his forties with primary liver carcinoma and hepatitis B virus infection. CDR3s include the opening cysteine and the closing phenylalanine or tryptophan. D genes are given only for firm matches. Clone size appears in some rows only: once, few, many, or a class for an expanded clone.

D: .
V: TRBV24-1
size: many
J: TRBJ1-1
DNA: TGTGCCACCAGTGATTTAGAAGCTTTCTTT
CDR3: CATSDLEAFF

D: .
V: TRBV6-1
size: once
J: TRBJ2-3
DNA: TGTGACAGCAGGCGGACGGGGGATACGCACTATTTT
CDR3: CDSRRTGDTHYF

D: TRBD2
V: TRBV5-6
size: .
J: TRBJ2-7
DNA: TGTACCGGCAGCTTGAGGTACCAAGCGGGGGAGCAGTACTTC
CDR3: CTGSLRYQAGEQYF

D: .
V: TRBV2
size: .
J: TRBJ2-7
DNA: TGTGCCAGCAGCGCAAACGGGGCGTACTACGAGCAGTACTTC
CDR3: CASSANGAYYEQYF

D: .
V: TRBV5-4
size: .
J: TRBJ2-3
DNA: TGTGCCAGCAGCCCCAAAGTGGGGGCAGATATGCAGTATTTT
CDR3: CASSPKVGADMQYF

D: .
V: TRBV6-5
size: .
J: TRBJ2-7
DNA: TGTGCCAGCAGTTACTCAAGAGGGGAACCCTACGAGCAGTACTTC
CDR3: CASSYSRGEPYEQYF

D: .
V: TRBV11-2
size: medium-sized
J: TRBJ2-7
DNA: TGTGCCAGCAGCTTAGATGAGACCGAAACCTACGAGCAGTACTTC
CDR3: CASSLDETETYEQYF

D: .
V: TRBV11-2
size: few
J: TRBJ1-2
DNA: TGTGCCAGCAGCTACAGCAGGGGTCAAGGATATGGCTACACCTTC
CDR3: CASSYSRGQGYGYTF

D: .
V: TRBV28
size: .
J: TRBJ1-5
DNA: TGTGCCAGCAGTCCACGGGCTGGCAATCAGCCCCAGCAATTT
CDR3: CASSPRAGNQPQQF

D: TRBD2
V: TRBV7-9
size: many
J: TRBJ2-1
DNA: TGTGCCAGCAGCTTAGCGCCGGGGACTAGCGGTAGCAGCTCCTACAATGAGCAGTTCTTC
CDR3: CASSLAPGTSGSSSYNEQFF

D: TRBD2
V: TRBV10-3
size: .
J: TRBJ2-5
DNA: TGTGACATCAGGAGGATTAGCGGGGAAGAGACCCAGTACTTC
CDR3: CDIRRISGEETQYF